Here is one TCR beta chain with its context. This sample was taken from a study of T cells after yellow fever vaccination. Looking at the study overall: Those fractions that held only low numbers of cells were prepared using the SMART-Seq v4 Ultra Low Input RNA kit.

General observations from the study: At around 95% for CD4 and approximately 88% for CD8, most primary-vaccination clones showed up again after the booster. Though weaker, the secondary response peaked faster, on day 5 versus 15.

This CDR3 contains 15 residues. Per germline, CDR1 MGHRA and CDR2 YSYEKL. The V end was cut by 2 bases, the J end by 1 base, with 12 bases between. TCRdb passed the 5' RACE reads through MiXCR, listing each CDR3 protein once. This table holds around 60,000 distinct CDR3 sequences, approximately 6% found once. Here the sequenced sample was PBMCs, either bulk or a sorted T-cell subset (CD4+, CD8+, memory, or dextramer-sorted; not recorded which), taken on the day of the yellow fever booster vaccination. The V and J genes are TRBV4-1 and TRBJ2-7; no firm D call. The sequence came from a man aged 18-30 years who received the YFV17D yellow fever vaccine. In nucleotides, the CDR3 is TGCGCCAGCAGCCAAAATCTGGGCCCATCCTACGAGCAGTACTTC. This encodes CASSQNLGPSYEQYF.